The following is a TCR beta chain sequence with its context. The antigen is undetermined. This record belongs to a study of T cell responses to AZD1222 COVID-19 vaccine. Germline V CDR1 and CDR2: MDHEN, SYDVKM. CDR3 length: 14 amino acids. The V gene lost 4 bases and the J gene lost 2 bases, with 9 bases spanning the gap. The table came from immunoSEQ multiplex PCR; TCRdb's copy has only in-frame clones and leaves some out. The sample holds tens of thousands of clones, approximately 92% seen once. Study-wide results and limits: None of the repertoires were sampled until the peak T cell response had passed.

The chain uses TRBV28 and TRBJ1-5, with no clear D. The specimen comprised peripheral blood, sampled 28 days after the second AZD1222 dose. The clonotype was recovered from an adult who received the AZD1222 COVID-19 vaccine. CDR3 nucleotides: TGTGCCAGCAGTTGGAAAGCGCGCAATCAGCCCCAGCATTTT. Encoded protein: CASSWKARNQPQHF.